This T cell receptor beta chain derives from a study of T cells in Graves' hyperthyroidism and ophthalmopathy. For the study at large: Staff took peripheral blood when the initial diagnosis was made, before any treatment began.

This CDR3 spans 11 amino acids. Germline CDR1 reads SGHTA; CDR2 reads FQGNSA. V lost 1 base and J lost 12, with 10 bases in between. Using RNA transcripts as the source, TCR beta CDR3 regions were amplified. The TCR CDR3 first-round RT-PCR relied on the HTBI primer set. TCRdb called the multiplex PCR reads again in MiXCR, with one record for every CDR3 protein. The data show hundreds of thousands of distinct CDR3 sequences, with about 14% seen just once and around 4.5% held by the top ten. The source of this sequence is a woman between 40 and 50 years old with Graves' ophthalmopathy. The sequenced material came from blood. V is TRBV7-2 and J is TRBJ2-7, with D unresolved. The CDR3 coding sequence is TGTGCCAGCAGCTTAGACAGCCGCCGGTACTTC. It specifies CASSLDSRRYF.